Each of the 32 T cell receptor beta chains below was sequenced from the same sample in a study of Ad26.COV2.S vaccination and SARS-CoV-2 variants. Sequencing used immunoSEQ multiplex PCR; TCRdb keeps in-frame clones, though not all of them. The repertoire consists of 200,000 to 250,000 clones, with 85% to 90% occurring once and the leading ten covering about 10%. Specified treatment: some 20 received Ad26.COV2.S at low or high dose, single or two shots; 5 received placebo; per-sample allocation not given. The study sampled participants on day 63 after the first vaccine or placebo injection. Here the sequenced sample was peripheral blood, taken in a trial of Ad26.COV2.S vaccine versus placebo. These TCRs come from a person aged 18 to 59 who received the Ad26.COV2.S COVID-19 vaccine or a placebo.

CDR3 protein: CASSMLSAPDTQYF. DNA of the CDR3: TGTGCCAGTAGTATGCTTAGCGCCCCAGATACGCAGTATTTT. The chain carries TRBV19 and TRBJ2-3, with D perhaps TRBD2 (5 bases). Trimming pared 3 bases from V and 4 bases from J, leaving 11 bases between. The germline gives CDR1 LNHDA, CDR2 SQIVND (reference sequence). There are 14 residues in the CDR3. Supplemented by reference TRBV19 and TRBJ2-3, the full variable domain reads DGGITQSPKYLFRKEGQNVTLSCEQNLNHDAMYWYRQDPGQGLRLIYYSQIVNDFQKGDIAEGYSVSREKKESFPLTVTSAQKNPTAFYLCASSMLSAPDTQYFGPGTRLTVL.

CDR3 nucleotide sequence: TGTGCCAGCAGCTTAGCGGGGGATGGGGGGCGAAAGACCCAGTACTTC. It yields the protein CASSLAGDGGRKTQYF. The rearrangement joins TRBV7-2 to TRBJ2-5, with D perhaps matching TRBD1 or TRBD2 (6 bases each). Germline assignment: CDR1 SGHTA and CDR2 FQGNSA. This CDR3 has 16 residues. The V end lost 0 bases, the J end lost 6 bases, and 17 bases lay between the germline ends.

This clone was picked up a small number of times. The CDR3 loop reads CASSPQVPSTDTQYF. CDR3 bases: TGTGCCAGCTCACCACAGGTCCCCTCCACAGATACGCAGTATTTT. The chain is built from TRBV18 and TRBJ2-3; D is undetermined. The CDR3 has 15 amino acids. The ends were cut back, 1 base at V and 2 bases at J, with 10 bases in the middle. CDR1 KGHSH and CDR2 LQKENI come from the germline V gene.

V usage is TRBV28 and J usage is TRBJ1-2; tentatively, D is TRBD1 (5 bases). CDR3 length: 15 residues. Trimming took 6 bases from V and 2 from J, leaving 16 bases between them. Germline-derived CDR1 and CDR2 are MDHEN and SYDVKM. The CDR3 DNA reads as TGTGCCAGCAGGCTGGGGGGGGTTGTCAACTATGGCTACACCTTC. It translates to CASRLGGVVNYGYTF.

V and J are TRBV28 and TRBJ1-2; 7 bases match TRBD1. V shed 4 bases and J 2 bases; nucleotides not matched to a gene: 4. The CDR3 sequence is 14 residues long. The germline gives CDR1 MDHEN, CDR2 SYDVKM. The CDR3, as DNA: TGTGCCAGCAGTTATGCAGGGGGGAACTATGGCTACACCTTC. This translates into CASSYAGGNYGYTF.

The rearrangement uses TRBV19 and TRBJ1-5; TRBD1 matches 7 bases. CDR1 is LNHDA, CDR2 SQIVND, per germline (reference sequence). Trimming removed 3 bases from V and 4 bases from J; junction bases left unmatched: 6. The CDR3 extends over 15 amino acids. This CDR3 is CASSIVAGGNQPQHF. The CDR3 DNA reads TGTGCCAGTAGTATTGTGGCAGGGGGGAATCAGCCCCAGCATTTT.

V gene TRBV18 combines with J gene TRBJ2-2; maybe TRBD2 (6 bases). Germline lookup yields CDR1 KGHSH and CDR2 LQKENI. The CDR3 spans 15 residues. The germline V and J ends were trimmed by 0 bases and 4 bases, with 9 bases remaining between them. The chain's CDR3 is CASSPPRRGTGELFF. CDR3 nucleotide sequence: TGTGCCAGCTCACCACCGAGGCGGGGCACCGGGGAGCTGTTTTTT.

This rearrangement joins TRBV6-4 to TRBJ1-5, with TRBD1 as a possible D gene (5 bases). Germline lookup yields CDR1 MRHNA and CDR2 SNTAGT. The length of the CDR3 is 13 residues. V lost 7 bases, J lost 4 bases, and 11 bases lay in between. Written as DNA, the CDR3 is TGTGCCAGCATAAGACAGAAGAATCAGCCCCAGCATTTT. As protein: CASIRQKNQPQHF.

The chain combines TRBV21-1 with TRBJ2-3; the DNA was not compared with TRBD2, the D call given in the table. TRBV21-1 is reported as a pseudogene. The CDR3 sequence is 15 residues long. The CDR3 here is CASSSHGPGGDTQYF. CDR3 bases: TGTGCCAGCAGCTCCCACGGTCCCGGAGGAGATACGCAGTATTTT.

The chain has TRBV3-1 (or the pseudogene TRBV3-2) and TRBJ2-7; 10 positions agree with TRBD1. Germline CDR1 and CDR2: LGHDT and YNNKEL (reference sequence). The CDR3 loop spans 15 amino acids. V was pared by 4 bases and J by 2 bases, with 5 bases of the junction left unmatched. The CDR3 loop reads CASSRSGTGAYEQYF. In DNA, the CDR3 is TGTGCCAGCAGCCGATCCGGGACAGGGGCCTACGAGCAGTACTTC.

CDR3: CASSFGSRETQYF. CDR3 nucleotides: TGTGCCAGCAGCTTTGGCAGTAGAGAGACCCAGTACTTC. The V call is TRBV11-1, the J call TRBJ2-5; no firm D call. Trimming took off 3 bases at V and 4 bases at J, with 9 bases between the two ends. CDR1 and CDR2 (germline): SGHAT, FQDESV (reference sequence). This CDR3 region has 13 residues. Filled out from reference TRBV11-1 and TRBJ2-5, the complete variable domain reads EAEVAQSPRYKITEKSQAVAFWCDPISGHATLYWYRQILGQGPELLVQFQDESVVDDSQLPKDRFSAERLKGVDSTLKIQPAELGDSAMYLCASSFGSRETQYFGPGTRLLVL.

V usage is TRBV28 and J usage is TRBJ2-1, with 8 nucleotides matching TRBD2. The CDR3 runs to 16 residues. The germline gives CDR1 MDHEN, CDR2 SYDVKM. Germline trimming cut 8 bases from V and 7 bases from J; bases unmatched to any gene: 16. The CDR3, as DNA: TGTGCCAGCGTGAAAGCGGGGGCCAAAACGGAAAATGAGCAGTTCTTC. Its protein product is CASVKAGAKTENEQFF.

This clone was observed a single time. The V call is TRBV19, the J call TRBJ2-3, with 8 bases fitting TRBD2. From germline, CDR1 is LNHDA and CDR2 SQIVND (reference sequence). The CDR3 runs to 15 residues. Losses at the gene ends were 5 bases for V and 0 bases for J; bases not matched to a gene: 4. The CDR3: CASSLLAASTDTQYF. DNA for the CDR3: TGTGCCAGTAGTTTACTAGCGGCTAGCACAGATACGCAGTATTTT.

V gene TRBV7-3 combines with J gene TRBJ2-3; TRBD2 matches at 14 bases. The V gene end was trimmed by 0 bases and the J gene end by 4 bases; junction bases not matched to a gene: 6. CDR1 and CDR2 from the germline V gene are SGHTA and FQGTGA. The CDR3 runs 18 residues. CDR3 DNA sequence: TGTGCCAGCAGCTTAACCTCCCCGGGACTAGCGGGGGCAGATACGCAGTATTTT. Translated: CASSLTSPGLAGADTQYF.

This clone appeared once. V usage is TRBV7-2 and J usage is TRBJ1-4; D unresolved. The CDR3 length is 13 residues. The germline V gene has CDR1 SGHTA and CDR2 FQGNSA. V shed 0 bases and J shed 4 bases, with 3 bases lying between them. Here the CDR3 reads CASSLAHNEKLFF. CDR3 sequence (DNA): TGTGCCAGCAGCTTAGCCCATAATGAAAAACTGTTTTTT.

The V gene is TRBV6-5, the J gene TRBJ2-2; 10 positions match TRBD2. Trimming removed 7 bases from V and 5 bases from J; junction bases left unmatched: 7. Germline V CDR1 and CDR2: MNHEY, SVGAGI. This CDR3 is 15 amino acids long. CDR3 DNA sequence: TGTGCCAGCAATCTGAGCGGGGGGGTGACCGGGGAGCTGTTTTTT. It codes for CASNLSGGVTGELFF.

This chain uses TRBV6-5 with TRBJ2-5; D is perhaps TRBD1 (5 bases). With 2 bases removed from V and 5 bases from J, the gap between germline ends came to 15 bases. Germline V gene data show CDR1 as MNHEY and CDR2 as SVGAGI. The CDR3 length is 15 residues. The CDR3 region has the DNA TGTGCCAGCAGTTACGGTCAGGGTCGTCGGGAGACCCAGTACTTC. It yields the protein CASSYGQGRRETQYF.

The gene calls are TRBV18 and TRBJ2-7; 11 nucleotides line up with TRBD1. Germline loops: CDR1 KGHSH, CDR2 LQKENI. With 3 bases clipped from V and 0 bases from J, the junction kept 4 bases outside the gene matches. The CDR3 has 16 amino acids. CDR3 protein: CASSPPGTGGSYEQYF. In DNA, the CDR3 is TGTGCCAGCTCACCCCCTGGGACAGGGGGCTCCTACGAGCAGTACTTC.

This chain links TRBV7-8 with TRBJ2-7; D gene ambiguous. Germline-derived CDR1 and CDR2 are SGHVS and FQNEAQ. The CDR3 length is 13 residues. V gave up 5 bases and J gave up 4 bases, with 12 bases separating them. CDR3 in amino acids: CASSRGETYEQYF. CDR3 bases: TGTGCCAGCAGCCGCGGAGAAACATACGAGCAGTACTTC.

The V and J genes are TRBV30 and TRBJ2-7, with TRBD2 as a possible D gene (5 bases). Germline values: CDR1 GTSNPN, CDR2 SVGIG (reference sequence). V lost 5 bases and J lost 4, with 12 bases in between. CDR3 length equals 12 residues. The CDR3, as DNA: TGTGCCTGGGCCGCGGGTGGGTACGAGCAGTACTTC. This codes for CAWAAGGYEQYF. Full variable domain (rest looked up from reference TRBV30 and TRBJ2-7): SQTIHQWPATLVQPVGSPLSLECTVEGTSNPNLYWYRQAAGRGLQLLFYSVGIGQISSEVPQNLSASRPQDRQFILSSKKLLLSDSGFYLCAWAAGGYEQYFGPGTRLTVT.

The chain couples TRBV11-2 to TRBJ1-4; 10 positions agree with TRBD1. Germline V gene sequence: CDR1 SGHAT, CDR2 FQNNGV. V dropped 1 base and J dropped 8; count of bases not matched to a gene: 1. This CDR3 has 14 amino acids. The CDR3 DNA sequence: TGTGCCAGCAGCTTAGGGGGACAGGGGGAAAAACTGTTTTTT. Protein sequence: CASSLGGQGEKLFF.

The V call is TRBV28, the J call TRBJ2-1; possibly TRBD2 for D (5 bases). This CDR3 is 14 amino acids long. Looked up from germline, CDR1 is MDHEN and CDR2 is SYDVKM. The V and J ends lost 3 bases and 5 bases respectively, with 11 bases between them. CDR3 region: CASSLIKRNNEQFF. CDR3 nucleotides: TGTGCCAGCAGTTTGATTAAGCGGAACAATGAGCAGTTCTTC.

This clone came up once. The chain recombines TRBV5-4 with TRBJ2-5, with D perhaps matching TRBD1 (6 bases). The ends were cut back, 4 bases at V and 5 bases at J, with 18 bases in the middle. Germline CDR1 reads SGHNT; CDR2 reads YYREEE (reference sequence). The CDR3 spans 15 residues. The CDR3 coding sequence is TGTGCCAGCAGCCTCCCCGTCGGACAGTTGGAGACCCAGTACTTC. This translates into CASSLPVGQLETQYF.

V is TRBV19 and J is TRBJ1-6, with TRBD1 matching 9 bases. CDR3 length: 15 residues. Looked up from germline, CDR1 is LNHDA and CDR2 is SQIVND (reference sequence). The trim removed 7 bases at V and 7 bases at J, leaving 8 bases unmatched. CDR3 amino acids: CASTTGQGLNSPLHF. The CDR3 bases are TGTGCCAGTACAACGGGACAGGGCCTGAATTCACCCCTCCACTTT.

The V call is TRBV4-1, the J call TRBJ2-4; D not certain. The CDR3 totals 17 residues. The germline CDR1 and CDR2 sequences are MGHRA and YSYEKL. V was clipped by 0 bases and J by 3 bases, with 15 bases between them. In nucleotides, the CDR3 is TGCGCCAGCAGCCAAGATCTAAGGGCCTATGGCAAAAACATTCAGTACTTC. Its protein product is CASSQDLRAYGKNIQYF.

In its sample, this clone was seen a few times. The chain uses TRBV5-1 and TRBJ2-5, with 8 bases fitting TRBD2. This CDR3 comprises 17 residues. Germline V gives CDR1 SGHRS, CDR2 YFSETQ. Losses at the gene ends were 0 bases for V and 5 bases for J; bases not matched to a gene: 12. CDR3 in DNA: TGCGCCAGCAGCTTGGCTGGGCGGGGGGCCGCAATGGAGACCCAGTACTTC. Protein sequence: CASSLAGRGAAMETQYF.

This chain joins TRBV7-3 and TRBJ2-2; 9 positions agree with TRBD1. The CDR3 runs to 17 residues. Germline CDR1 is SGHTA and CDR2 is FQGTGA. The V and J ends lost 6 bases and 1 base, in that order; junction bases with no gene match: 9. For the CDR3, the DNA is TGTGCCAGCAGTTTTCCCGGACAGGGGATGAACACCGGGGAGCTGTTTTTT. Its translation is CASSFPGQGMNTGELFF.

The CDR3 loop is CASSPEDLATADTQYF. CDR3 nucleotides: TGTGCCAGCAGCCCCGAGGATCTAGCGACAGCAGATACGCAGTATTTT. The chain uses TRBV7-6 and TRBJ2-3; perhaps TRBD2 as D (6 bases). The CDR3 runs 16 residues. Trimming removed 5 bases at V and 4 bases at J, with 19 bases between. Germline assignment: CDR1 SGHVS and CDR2 FNYEAQ.

This chain joins TRBV15 and TRBJ2-7; D is uncertain. The CDR3 contains 14 residues. Germline V CDR1 and CDR2: LNHNV, YYDKDF (reference sequence). V was shortened by 1 base and J by 9 bases, with 16 bases between the two germline ends. The CDR3 is CATSRVPDYGGQYF. CDR3 DNA sequence: TGTGCCACCAGCAGAGTGCCGGATTATGGCGGGCAGTACTTC.

The rearrangement links TRBV2 to TRBJ2-5, with a weak D call TRBD2 (5 bases). This CDR3 comprises 14 residues. V dropped 4 bases and J dropped 6 bases, with 15 bases sitting between them. Germline V CDR1 and CDR2: SNHLY, FYNNEI. CDR3 DNA: TGTGCCAGCAGTGGATTCGGGAAAACACAGACCCAGTACTTC. It encodes CASSGFGKTQTQYF.

The gene calls are TRBV12-3 or TRBV12-4 and TRBJ1-1; weak D call: TRBD1 (5 bases). The CDR3 has 12 amino acids. V was trimmed by 6 bases and J by 6 bases, leaving 11 bases between them. The CDR3 sequence: CASSMGGAEAFF. The CDR3 coding sequence is TGTGCCAGCAGCATGGGGGGAGCTGAAGCTTTCTTT.

The V gene is TRBV10-3, the J gene TRBJ2-3; D gene unclear. The CDR3 spans 14 residues. The germline gives CDR1 ENHRY, CDR2 SYGVKD. The V gene lost 3 bases and the J gene lost 0 bases, with 7 bases spanning the gap. This chain's CDR3 is CAISERGSTDTQYF. The CDR3 DNA reads as TGTGCCATCAGTGAAAGAGGAAGCACAGATACGCAGTATTTT.